This TCR beta chain was observed in a study of patients and donors after allogeneic stem cell transplantation. TCRdb recomputed calls from the RT-PCR reads with MiXCR, one row per CDR3 protein. The sample includes over 150,000 distinct CDR3 sequences, 30% of them seen just once. The CDR3 loop spans 13 amino acids. V shed 5 bases and J shed 6 bases, with 12 bases lying between them. CDR1 and CDR2 (germline): SEHNR, FQNEAQ (reference sequence). This clonotype was sampled from a human donor who was either an allogeneic HSCT recipient or a stem cell or donor lymphocyte infusion donor (not recorded which). It is not recorded whose cells these are; they may come from a transplant donor. The sequenced sample was blood, either unsorted or a sorted T cell fraction (not recorded which). This chain joins TRBV7-9 and TRBJ2-3; D gene unclear. The CDR3 spells CASSRLPLDTQYF. CDR3 coding DNA: TGTGCCAGCAGCCGACTCCCCCTGGATACGCAGTATTTT.